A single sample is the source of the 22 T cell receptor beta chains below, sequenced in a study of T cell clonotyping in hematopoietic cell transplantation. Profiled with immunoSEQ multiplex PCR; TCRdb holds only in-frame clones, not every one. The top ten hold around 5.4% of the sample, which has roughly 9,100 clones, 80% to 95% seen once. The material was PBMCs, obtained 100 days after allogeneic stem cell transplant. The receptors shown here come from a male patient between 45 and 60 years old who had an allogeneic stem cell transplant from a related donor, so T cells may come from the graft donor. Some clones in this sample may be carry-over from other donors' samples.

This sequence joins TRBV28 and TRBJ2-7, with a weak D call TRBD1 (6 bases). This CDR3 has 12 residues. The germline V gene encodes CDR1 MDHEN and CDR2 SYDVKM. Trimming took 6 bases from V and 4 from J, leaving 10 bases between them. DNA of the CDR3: TGTGCCAGCAGCCGCGGACAGTACGAGCAGTACTTC. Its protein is CASSRGQYEQYF.

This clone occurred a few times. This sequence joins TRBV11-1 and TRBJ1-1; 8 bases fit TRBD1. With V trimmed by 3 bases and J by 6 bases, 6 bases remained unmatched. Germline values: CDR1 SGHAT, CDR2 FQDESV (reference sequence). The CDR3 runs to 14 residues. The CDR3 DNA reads TGTGCCAGCAGCTTTGGACAGGGCCAATCTGAAGCTTTCTTT. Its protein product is CASSFGQGQSEAFF.

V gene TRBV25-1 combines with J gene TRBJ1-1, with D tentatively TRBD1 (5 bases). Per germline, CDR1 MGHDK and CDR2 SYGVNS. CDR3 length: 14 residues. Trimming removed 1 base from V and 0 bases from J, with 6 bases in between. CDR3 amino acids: CASSESGLNTEAFF. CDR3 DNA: TGTGCCAGCAGTGAATCAGGGTTGAACACTGAAGCTTTCTTT.

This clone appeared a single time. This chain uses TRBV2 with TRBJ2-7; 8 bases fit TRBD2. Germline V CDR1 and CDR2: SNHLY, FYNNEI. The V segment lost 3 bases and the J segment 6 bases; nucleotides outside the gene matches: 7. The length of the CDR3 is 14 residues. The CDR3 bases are TGTGCCAGCAGTGATCGGGGGGGCCGGGGCGAGCAGTACTTC. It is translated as CASSDRGGRGEQYF.

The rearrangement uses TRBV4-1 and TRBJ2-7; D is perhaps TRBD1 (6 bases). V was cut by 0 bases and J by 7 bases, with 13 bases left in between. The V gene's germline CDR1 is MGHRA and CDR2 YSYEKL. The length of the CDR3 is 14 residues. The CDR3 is CASSQDWGQREQYF. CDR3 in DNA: TGCGCCAGCAGCCAAGATTGGGGGCAGAGAGAGCAGTACTTC.

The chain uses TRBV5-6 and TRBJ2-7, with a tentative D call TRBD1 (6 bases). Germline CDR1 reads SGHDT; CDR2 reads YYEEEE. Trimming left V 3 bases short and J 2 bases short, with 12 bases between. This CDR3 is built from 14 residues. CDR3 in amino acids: CASSSQGAAYEQYF. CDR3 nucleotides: TGTGCCAGCAGCTCACAGGGCGCTGCCTACGAGCAGTACTTC.

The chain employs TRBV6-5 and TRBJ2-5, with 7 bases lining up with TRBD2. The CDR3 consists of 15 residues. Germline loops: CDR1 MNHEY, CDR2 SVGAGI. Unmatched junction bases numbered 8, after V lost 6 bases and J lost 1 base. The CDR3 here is CASRRSGALQETQYF. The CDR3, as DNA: TGTGCCAGCAGACGCAGCGGGGCCCTCCAAGAGACCCAGTACTTC.

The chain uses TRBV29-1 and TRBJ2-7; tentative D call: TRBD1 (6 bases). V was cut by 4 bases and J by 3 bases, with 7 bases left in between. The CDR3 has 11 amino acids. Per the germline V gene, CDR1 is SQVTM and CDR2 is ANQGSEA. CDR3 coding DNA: TGCAGCGTTGCACAGGGCTACGAGCAGTACTTC. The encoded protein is CSVAQGYEQYF.

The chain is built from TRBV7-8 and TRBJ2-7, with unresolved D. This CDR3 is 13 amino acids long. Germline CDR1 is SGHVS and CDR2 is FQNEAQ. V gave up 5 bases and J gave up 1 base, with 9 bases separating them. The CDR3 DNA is TGTGCCAGCAGCCCCGCCCCTTCCTACGAGCAGTACTTC. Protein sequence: CASSPAPSYEQYF.

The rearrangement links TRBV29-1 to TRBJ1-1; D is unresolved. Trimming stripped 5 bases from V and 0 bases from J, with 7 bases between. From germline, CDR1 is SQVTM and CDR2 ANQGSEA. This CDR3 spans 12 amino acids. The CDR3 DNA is TGCAGCGTTCTGGGGATGAACACTGAAGCTTTCTTT. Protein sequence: CSVLGMNTEAFF.

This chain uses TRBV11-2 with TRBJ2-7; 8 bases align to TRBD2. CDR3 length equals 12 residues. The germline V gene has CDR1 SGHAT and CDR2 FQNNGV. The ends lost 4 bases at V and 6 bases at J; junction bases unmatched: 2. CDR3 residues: CASSSGGGEQYF. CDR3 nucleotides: TGTGCCAGCAGCTCCGGGGGGGGCGAGCAGTACTTC.

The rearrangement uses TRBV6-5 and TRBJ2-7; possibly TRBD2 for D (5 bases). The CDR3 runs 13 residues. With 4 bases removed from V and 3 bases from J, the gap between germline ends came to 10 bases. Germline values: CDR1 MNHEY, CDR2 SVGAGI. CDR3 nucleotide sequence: TGTGCCAGCAGTTTTGAGGGAGTCTACGAGCAGTACTTC. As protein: CASSFEGVYEQYF.

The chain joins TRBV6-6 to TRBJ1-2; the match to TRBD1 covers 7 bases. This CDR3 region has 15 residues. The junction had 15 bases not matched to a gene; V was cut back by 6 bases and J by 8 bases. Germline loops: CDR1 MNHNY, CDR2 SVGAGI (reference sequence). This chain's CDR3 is CASRAGQIGLNGYTF. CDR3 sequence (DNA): TGTGCCAGCAGGGCGGGACAGATCGGTCTAAACGGCTACACCTTC.

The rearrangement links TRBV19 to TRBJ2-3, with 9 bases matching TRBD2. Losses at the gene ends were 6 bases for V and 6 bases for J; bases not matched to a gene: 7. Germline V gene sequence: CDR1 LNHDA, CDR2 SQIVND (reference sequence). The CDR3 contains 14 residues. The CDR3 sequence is CASSGTSIADTQYF. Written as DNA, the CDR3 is TGTGCCAGTAGCGGGACTAGCATAGCCGATACGCAGTATTTT.

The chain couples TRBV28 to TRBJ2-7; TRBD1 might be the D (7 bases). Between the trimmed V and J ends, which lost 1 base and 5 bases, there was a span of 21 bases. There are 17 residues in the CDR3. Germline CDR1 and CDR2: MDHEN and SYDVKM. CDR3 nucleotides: TGTGCCAGCAGTTTATCGCCCCCGGTAGGGGGCGGGGACGAGCAGTACTTC. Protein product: CASSLSPPVGGGDEQYF.

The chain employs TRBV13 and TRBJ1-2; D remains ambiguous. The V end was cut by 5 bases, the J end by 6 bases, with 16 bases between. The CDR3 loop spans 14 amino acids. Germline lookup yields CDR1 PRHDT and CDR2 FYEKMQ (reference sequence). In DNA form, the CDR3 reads TGTGCCAGCAGCCGCCCTCGTGTCCTAAATGGCTACACCTTC. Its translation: CASSRPRVLNGYTF. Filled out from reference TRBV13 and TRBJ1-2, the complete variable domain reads AAGVIQSPRHLIKEKRETATLKCYPIPRHDTVYWYQQGPGQDPQFLISFYEKMQSDKGSIPDRFSAQQFSDYHSELNMSSLELGDSALYFCASSRPRVLNGYTFGSGTRLTVV.

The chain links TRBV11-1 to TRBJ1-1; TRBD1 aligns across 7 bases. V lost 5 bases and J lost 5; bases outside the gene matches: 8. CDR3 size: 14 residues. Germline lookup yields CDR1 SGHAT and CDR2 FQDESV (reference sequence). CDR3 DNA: TGTGCCAGCAGCCCGCAGGGGGGAAGGACTGAAGCTTTCTTT. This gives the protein CASSPQGGRTEAFF.

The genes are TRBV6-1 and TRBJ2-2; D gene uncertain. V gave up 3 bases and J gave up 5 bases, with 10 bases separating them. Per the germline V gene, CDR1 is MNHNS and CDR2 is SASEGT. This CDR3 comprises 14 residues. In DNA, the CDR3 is TGTGCCAGCAGTGATTTTTTACGGACCGGGGAGCTGTTTTTT. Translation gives CASSDFLRTGELFF.

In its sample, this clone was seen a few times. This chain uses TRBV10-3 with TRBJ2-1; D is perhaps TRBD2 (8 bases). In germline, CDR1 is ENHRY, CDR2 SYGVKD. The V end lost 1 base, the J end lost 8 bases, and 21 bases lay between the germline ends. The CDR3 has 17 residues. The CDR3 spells CAISEFPGGQTSDEQFF. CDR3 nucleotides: TGTGCCATCAGTGAGTTTCCAGGGGGGCAGACTAGCGATGAGCAGTTCTTC.

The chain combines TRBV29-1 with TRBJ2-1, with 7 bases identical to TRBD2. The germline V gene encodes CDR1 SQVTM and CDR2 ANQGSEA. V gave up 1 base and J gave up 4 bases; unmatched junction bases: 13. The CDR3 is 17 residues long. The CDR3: CSVEVLSRASGYNEQFF. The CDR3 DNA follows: TGCAGCGTTGAAGTACTTAGTAGGGCTAGCGGTTACAATGAGCAGTTCTTC.

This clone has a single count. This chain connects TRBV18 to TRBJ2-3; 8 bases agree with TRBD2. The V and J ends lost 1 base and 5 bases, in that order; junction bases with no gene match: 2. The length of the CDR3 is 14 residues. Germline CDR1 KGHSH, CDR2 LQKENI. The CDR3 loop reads CASSPLAGRDTQYF. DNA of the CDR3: TGTGCCAGCTCACCACTAGCGGGGAGAGATACGCAGTATTTT. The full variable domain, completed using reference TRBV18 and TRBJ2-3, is NAGVMQNPRHLVRRRGQEARLRCSPMKGHSHVYWYRQLPEEGLKFMVYLQKENIIDESGMPKERFSAEFPKEGPSILRIQQVVRGDSAAYFCASSPLAGRDTQYFGPGTRLTVL.

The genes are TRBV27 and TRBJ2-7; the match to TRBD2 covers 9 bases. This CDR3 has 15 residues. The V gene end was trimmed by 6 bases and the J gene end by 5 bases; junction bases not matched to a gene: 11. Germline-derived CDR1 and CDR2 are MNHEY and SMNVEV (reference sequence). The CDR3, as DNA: TGTGCCAGCAGCTCCGCGGGAGGGGGGTGGGACGAGCAGTACTTC. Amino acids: CASSSAGGGWDEQYF.